This T cell receptor (beta chain) was recorded in a study of blood T cell repertoires in COVID-19. Whole-study context: Acute and convalescent COVID-19 samples came from the United States, Italy and Spain. T cells, B-cell-depleted T cells, or PBMCs provided the cDNA or gDNA that served as material.

Data came from immunoSEQ multiplex PCR; TCRdb stores just in-frame clones and leaves some out. The sample has 110,000 to 150,000 clones, approximately 89% seen once; the top ten hold approximately 1.5%. The length of the CDR3 is 15 residues. Germline CDR1 SGHKS, CDR2 YYEKEE (reference sequence). Trimming took 1 base from V and 0 from J, leaving 10 bases between them. The clonotype was recovered from a woman aged 45 to 65 with acute or convalescent COVID-19. The chain couples TRBV5-5 to TRBJ1-2, with D uncertain. Specimen: peripheral blood. Here the CDR3 DNA reads TGTGCCAGCAGCTTGAGCGGCGCGACTAACTATGGCTACACCTTC. It codes for CASSLSGATNYGYTF. The whole variable domain, filled in from reference TRBV5-5 and TRBJ1-2, reads DAGVTQSPTHLIKTRGQQVTLRCSPISGHKSVSWYQQVLGQGPQFIFQYYEKEERGRGNFPDRFSARQFPNYSSELNVNALLLGDSALYLCASSLSGATNYGYTFGSGTRLTVV.